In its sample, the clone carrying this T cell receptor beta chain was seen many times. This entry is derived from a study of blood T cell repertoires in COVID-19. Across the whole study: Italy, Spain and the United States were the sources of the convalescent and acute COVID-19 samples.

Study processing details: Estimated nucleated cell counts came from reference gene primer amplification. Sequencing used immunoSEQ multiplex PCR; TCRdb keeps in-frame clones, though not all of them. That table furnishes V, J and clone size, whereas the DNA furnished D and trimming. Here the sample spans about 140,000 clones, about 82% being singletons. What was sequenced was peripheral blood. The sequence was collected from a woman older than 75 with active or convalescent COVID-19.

As DNA, the CDR3 is TGTGCCAGCAGTGAAGCGGCAGGGGGGTATGGCTACACCTTC. This codes for CASSEAAGGYGYTF. This chain links TRBV6-1 with TRBJ1-2; 7 bases are a match to TRBD1. Unmatched junction bases numbered 3, after V lost 0 bases and J lost 5 bases. This CDR3 has 14 residues. Germline-derived CDR1 and CDR2 are MNHNS and SASEGT.